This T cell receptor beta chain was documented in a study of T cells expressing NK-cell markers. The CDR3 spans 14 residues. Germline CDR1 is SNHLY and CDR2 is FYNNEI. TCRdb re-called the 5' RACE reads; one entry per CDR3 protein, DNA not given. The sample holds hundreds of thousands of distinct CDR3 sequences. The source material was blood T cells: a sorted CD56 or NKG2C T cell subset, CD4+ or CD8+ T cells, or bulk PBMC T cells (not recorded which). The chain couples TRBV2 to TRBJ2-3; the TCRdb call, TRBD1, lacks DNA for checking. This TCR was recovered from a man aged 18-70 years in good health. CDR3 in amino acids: CASSTTGGRDTQYF.